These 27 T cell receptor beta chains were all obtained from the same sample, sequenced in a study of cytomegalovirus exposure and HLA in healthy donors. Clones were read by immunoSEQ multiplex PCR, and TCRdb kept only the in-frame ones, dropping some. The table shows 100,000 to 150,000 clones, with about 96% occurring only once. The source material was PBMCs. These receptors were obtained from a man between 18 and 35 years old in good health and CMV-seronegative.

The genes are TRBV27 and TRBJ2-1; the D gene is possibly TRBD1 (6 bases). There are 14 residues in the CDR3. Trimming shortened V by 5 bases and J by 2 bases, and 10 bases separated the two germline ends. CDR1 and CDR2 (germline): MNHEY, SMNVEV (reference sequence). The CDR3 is CASSTRTAYNEQFF. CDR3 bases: TGTGCCAGCAGTACAAGGACAGCCTACAATGAGCAGTTCTTC.

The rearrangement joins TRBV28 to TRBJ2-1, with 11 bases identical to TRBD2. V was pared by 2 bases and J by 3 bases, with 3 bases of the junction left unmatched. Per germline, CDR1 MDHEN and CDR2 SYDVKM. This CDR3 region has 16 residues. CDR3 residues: CASSLTSGSIYNEQFF. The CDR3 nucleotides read TGTGCCAGCAGTTTAACTAGCGGGAGTATCTACAATGAGCAGTTCTTC.

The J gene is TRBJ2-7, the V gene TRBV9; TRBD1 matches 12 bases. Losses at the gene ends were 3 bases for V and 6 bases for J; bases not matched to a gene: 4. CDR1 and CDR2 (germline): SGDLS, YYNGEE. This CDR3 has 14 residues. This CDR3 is CASSAGTGGPEQYF. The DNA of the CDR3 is TGTGCCAGCAGCGCTGGGACAGGGGGCCCCGAGCAGTACTTC.

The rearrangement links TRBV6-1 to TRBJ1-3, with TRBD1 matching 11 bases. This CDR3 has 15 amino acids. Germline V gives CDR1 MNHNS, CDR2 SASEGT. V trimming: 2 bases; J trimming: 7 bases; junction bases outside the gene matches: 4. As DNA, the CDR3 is TGTGCCAGCAGTGAAAACAGGGACAGGGGGAACACCATATATTTT. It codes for CASSENRDRGNTIYF.

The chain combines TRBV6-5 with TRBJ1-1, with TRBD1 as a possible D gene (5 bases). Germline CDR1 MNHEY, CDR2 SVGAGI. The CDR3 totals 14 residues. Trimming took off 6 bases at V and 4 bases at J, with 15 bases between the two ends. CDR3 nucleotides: TGTGCCAGCAGACTGGGGGGGGTCGGCACTGAAGCTTTCTTT. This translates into CASRLGGVGTEAFF.

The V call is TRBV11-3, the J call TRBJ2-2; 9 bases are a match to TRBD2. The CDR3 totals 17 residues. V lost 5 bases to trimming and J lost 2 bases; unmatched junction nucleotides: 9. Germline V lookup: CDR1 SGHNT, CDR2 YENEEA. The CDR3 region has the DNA TGTGCCAGCAGCCCCCCGACTAGCGGTTTTAACACCGGGGAGCTGTTTTTT. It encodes CASSPPTSGFNTGELFF.

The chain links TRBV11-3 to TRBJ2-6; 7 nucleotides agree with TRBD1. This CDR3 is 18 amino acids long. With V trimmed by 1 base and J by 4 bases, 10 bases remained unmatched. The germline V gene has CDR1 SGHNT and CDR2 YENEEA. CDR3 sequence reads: CASSLGQGPGLGANVLTF. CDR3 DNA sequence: TGTGCCAGCAGCTTAGGACAGGGCCCTGGATTGGGGGCCAACGTCCTGACTTTC.

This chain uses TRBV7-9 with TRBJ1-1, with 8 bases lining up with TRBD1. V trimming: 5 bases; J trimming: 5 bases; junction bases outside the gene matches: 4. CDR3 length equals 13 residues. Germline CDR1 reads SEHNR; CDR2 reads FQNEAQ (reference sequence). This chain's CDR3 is CASSQRQGTEAFF. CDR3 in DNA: TGTGCCAGCAGCCAACGACAGGGGACTGAAGCTTTCTTT. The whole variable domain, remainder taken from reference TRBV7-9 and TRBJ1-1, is DTGVSQNPRHKITKRGQNVTFRCDPISEHNRLYWYRQTLGQGPEFLTYFQNEAQLEKSRLLSDRFSAERPKGSFSTLEIQRTEQGDSAMYLCASSQRQGTEAFFGQGTRLTVV.

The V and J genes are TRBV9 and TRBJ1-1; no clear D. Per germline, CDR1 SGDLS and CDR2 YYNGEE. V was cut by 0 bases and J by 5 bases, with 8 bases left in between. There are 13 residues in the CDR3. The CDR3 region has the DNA TGTGCCAGCAGCGTAGAAAAGAGGACTGAAGCTTTCTTT. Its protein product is CASSVEKRTEAFF.

CDR3 bases: TGTGCCAGCAGCCAAACAGGGGTTCAGCAGTACTTC. It encodes CASSQTGVQQYF. The chain combines TRBV14 with TRBJ2-7, with TRBD1 matching over 7 bases. This CDR3 is built from 12 residues. CDR1 SGHDN and CDR2 FVKESK come from the germline V gene. J was trimmed by 8 bases and V by 2 bases; bases with no gene match: 3.

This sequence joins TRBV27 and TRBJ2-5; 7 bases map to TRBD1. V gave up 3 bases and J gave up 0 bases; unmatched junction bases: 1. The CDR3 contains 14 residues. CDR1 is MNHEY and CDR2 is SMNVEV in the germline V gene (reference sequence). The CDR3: CASSLGQYQETQYF. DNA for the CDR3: TGTGCCAGCAGTTTGGGACAGTACCAAGAGACCCAGTACTTC.

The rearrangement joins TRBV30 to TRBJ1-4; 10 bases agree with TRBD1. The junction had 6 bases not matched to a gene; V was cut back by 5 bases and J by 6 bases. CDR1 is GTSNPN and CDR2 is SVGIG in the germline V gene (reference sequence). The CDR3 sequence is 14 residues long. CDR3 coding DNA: TGTGCCTGGTGTTCGGGACAGGGGTATGAAAAACTGTTTTTT. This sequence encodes CAWCSGQGYEKLFF.

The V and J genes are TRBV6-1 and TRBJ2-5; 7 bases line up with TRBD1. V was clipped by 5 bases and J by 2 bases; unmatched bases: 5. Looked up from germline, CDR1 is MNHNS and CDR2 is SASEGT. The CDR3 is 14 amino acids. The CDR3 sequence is CASSNHRGQETQYF. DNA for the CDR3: TGTGCCAGCAGTAACCACAGGGGTCAAGAGACCCAGTACTTC.

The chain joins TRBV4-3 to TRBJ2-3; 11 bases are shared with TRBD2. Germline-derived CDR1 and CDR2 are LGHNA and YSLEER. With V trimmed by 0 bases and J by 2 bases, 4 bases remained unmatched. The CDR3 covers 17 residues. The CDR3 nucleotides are TGCGCCAGCAGCCAAGAGACGACTAGCGGGGTCACAGATACGCAGTATTTT. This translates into CASSQETTSGVTDTQYF.

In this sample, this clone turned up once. CDR3 bases: TGCGCCAGCAGCTCCGGACAGGGTGAATATGGCTACACCTTC. Encoded protein: CASSSGQGEYGYTF. The chain uses TRBV5-1 and TRBJ1-2, with TRBD1 matching over 8 bases. The CDR3 spans 14 residues. The V segment lost 3 bases and the J segment 5 bases; nucleotides outside the gene matches: 6. Germline V lookup: CDR1 SGHRS, CDR2 YFSETQ.

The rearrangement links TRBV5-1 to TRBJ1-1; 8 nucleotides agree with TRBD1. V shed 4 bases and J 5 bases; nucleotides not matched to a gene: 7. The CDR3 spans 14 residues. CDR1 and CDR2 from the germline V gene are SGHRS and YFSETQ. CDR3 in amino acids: CASSLLQGETEAFF. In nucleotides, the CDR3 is TGCGCCAGCAGCCTATTACAGGGGGAGACTGAAGCTTTCTTT. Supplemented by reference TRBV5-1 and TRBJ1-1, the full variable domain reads KAGVTQTPRYLIKTRGQQVTLSCSPISGHRSVSWYQQTPGQGLQFLFEYFSETQRNKGNFPGRFSGRQFSNSRSEMNVSTLELGDSALYLCASSLLQGETEAFFGQGTRLTVV.

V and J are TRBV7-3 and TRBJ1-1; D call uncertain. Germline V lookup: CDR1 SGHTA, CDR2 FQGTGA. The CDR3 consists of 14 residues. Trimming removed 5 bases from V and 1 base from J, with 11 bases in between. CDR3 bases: TGTGCCAGCAGCCAGGCGGGAGGGAACACTGAAGCTTTCTTT. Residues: CASSQAGGNTEAFF.

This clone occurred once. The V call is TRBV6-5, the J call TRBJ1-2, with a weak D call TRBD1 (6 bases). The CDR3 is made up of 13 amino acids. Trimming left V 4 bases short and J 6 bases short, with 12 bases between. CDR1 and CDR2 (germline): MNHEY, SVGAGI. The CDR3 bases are TGTGCCAGCAGTTGGGGGCAAGACCATGGCTACACCTTC. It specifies CASSWGQDHGYTF.

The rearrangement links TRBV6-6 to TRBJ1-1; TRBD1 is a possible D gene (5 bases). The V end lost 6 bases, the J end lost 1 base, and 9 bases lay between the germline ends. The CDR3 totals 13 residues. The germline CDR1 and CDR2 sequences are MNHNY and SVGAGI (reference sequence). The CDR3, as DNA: TGTGCCAGCAGCGAAGGACAGAACACTGAAGCTTTCTTT. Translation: CASSEGQNTEAFF.

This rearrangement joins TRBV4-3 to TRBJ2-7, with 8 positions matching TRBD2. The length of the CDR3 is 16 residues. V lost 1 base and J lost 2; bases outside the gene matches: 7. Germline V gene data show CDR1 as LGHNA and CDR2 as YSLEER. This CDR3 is CASSQGAGVSAYEQYF. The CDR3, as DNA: TGCGCCAGCAGCCAAGGAGCGGGAGTATCAGCCTACGAGCAGTACTTC.

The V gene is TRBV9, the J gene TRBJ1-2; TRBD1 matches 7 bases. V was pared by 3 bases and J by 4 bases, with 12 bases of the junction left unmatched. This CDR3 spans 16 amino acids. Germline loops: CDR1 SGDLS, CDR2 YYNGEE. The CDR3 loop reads CASSARPGQAVYGYTF. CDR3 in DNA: TGTGCCAGCAGCGCGCGACCCGGACAGGCGGTCTATGGCTACACCTTC.

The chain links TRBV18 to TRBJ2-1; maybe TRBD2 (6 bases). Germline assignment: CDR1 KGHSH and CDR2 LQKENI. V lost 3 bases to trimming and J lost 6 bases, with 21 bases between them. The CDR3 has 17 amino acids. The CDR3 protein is CASSPLGGKILSNEQFF. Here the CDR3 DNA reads TGTGCCAGCTCACCTCTCGGGGGAAAAATCCTCAGCAATGAGCAGTTCTTC. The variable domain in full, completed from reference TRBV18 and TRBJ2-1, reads NAGVMQNPRHLVRRRGQEARLRCSPMKGHSHVYWYRQLPEEGLKFMVYLQKENIIDESGMPKERFSAEFPKEGPSILRIQQVVRGDSAAYFCASSPLGGKILSNEQFFGPGTRLTVL.

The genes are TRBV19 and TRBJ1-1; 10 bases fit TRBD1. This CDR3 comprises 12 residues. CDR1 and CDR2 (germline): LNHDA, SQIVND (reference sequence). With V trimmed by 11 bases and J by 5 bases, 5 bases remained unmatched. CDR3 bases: TGTGCCGTGGACAGGGGGACAACTGAAGCTTTCTTT. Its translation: CAVDRGTTEAFF.

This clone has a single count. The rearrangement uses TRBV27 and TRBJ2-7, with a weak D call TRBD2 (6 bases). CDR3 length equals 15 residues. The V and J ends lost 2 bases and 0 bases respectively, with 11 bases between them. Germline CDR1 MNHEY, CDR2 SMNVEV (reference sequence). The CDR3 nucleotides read TGTGCCAGCAGTTTACGGCGGGGCTACTCCTACGAGCAGTACTTC. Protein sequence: CASSLRRGYSYEQYF.

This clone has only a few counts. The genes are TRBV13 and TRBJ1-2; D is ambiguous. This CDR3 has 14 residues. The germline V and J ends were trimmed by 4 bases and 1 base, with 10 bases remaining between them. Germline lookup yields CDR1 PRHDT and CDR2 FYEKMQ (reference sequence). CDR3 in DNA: TGTGCCAGCAGCTCCATGCGGGATAACTATGGCTACACCTTC. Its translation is CASSSMRDNYGYTF.

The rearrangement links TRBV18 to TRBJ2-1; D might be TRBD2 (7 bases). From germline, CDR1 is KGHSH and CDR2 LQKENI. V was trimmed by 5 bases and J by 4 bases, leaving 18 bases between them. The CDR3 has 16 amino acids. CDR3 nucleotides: TGTGCCAGCTCATCCCAGCGGGGACAATCTTACAATGAGCAGTTCTTC. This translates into CASSSQRGQSYNEQFF.

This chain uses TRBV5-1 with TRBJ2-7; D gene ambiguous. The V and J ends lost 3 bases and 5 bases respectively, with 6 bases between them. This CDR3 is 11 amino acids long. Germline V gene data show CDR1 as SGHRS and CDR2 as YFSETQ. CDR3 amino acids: CASSSTHEQYF. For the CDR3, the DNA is TGCGCCAGCAGCTCAACACACGAGCAGTACTTC.